This TCR beta chain was identified in a study of T-cell memory formation after mild COVID-19. Study-level results: A balance of CD4 and CD8 characterized clones contracting day 15 to 85, whereas later expanders leaned CD4+. CD4+ contracting clones were found mainly in CM and EM, and CD8+ ones in EMRA.

This clonotype was recorded at least ten times. The antigen is unknown. 5'RACE, which relied on constant-segment primers, yielded TCR alpha and TCR beta cDNA libraries carrying sample barcodes and UMIs. From the 5' RACE reads, TCRdb called clonotypes with MiXCR, one entry per CDR3 protein. The sample yields around 340,000 distinct CDR3 sequences, more than 15% seen once. The CDR3 contains 16 residues. V lost 4 bases to trimming and J lost 5 bases; unmatched junction nucleotides: 13. The clonotype originates from a man aged 18 to 30 who had mild COVID-19 (a few samples of this study predate the infection). Cell type and time point are not known. The sequencing input was PBMCs or a T cell subset sorted from them (not recorded which). This chain connects TRBV12-3 or TRBV12-4 to TRBJ2-5; 7 bases agree with TRBD1. DNA of the CDR3: TGTGCCAGCAGTTCATCTAACACAGGGGTTCCGGAGACCCAGTACTTC. Translation: CASSSSNTGVPETQYF.